Each of the 4 T cell receptor beta chains below was sequenced from the same sample in a study of intratumoral heterogeneity in liver cancer. Data came from immunoSEQ multiplex PCR; TCRdb stores just in-frame clones and leaves some out. The data contain some 20,000 clones, around 67% of them singletons. Material: tumor-adjacent normal tissue, obtained before any cancer treatment. Receptors were obtained from a woman in her 70s with hepatocellular carcinoma.

The rearrangement joins TRBV15 to TRBJ1-2, with 8 bases identical to TRBD1. V gave up 4 bases and J gave up 6 bases; unmatched junction bases: 4. CDR1 LNHNV and CDR2 YYDKDF come from the germline V gene (reference sequence). The CDR3 spans 13 residues. The CDR3 protein is CATSKGQVDGYTF. Here the CDR3 DNA reads TGTGCCACCAGCAAGGGACAGGTTGATGGCTACACCTTC.

The J gene is TRBJ2-1, the V gene TRBV10-3; 8 bases match TRBD1. V shed 0 bases, J shed 8 bases, and the junction held 6 bases outside the gene matches. CDR1 is ENHRY, CDR2 SYGVKD, per germline. CDR3 length: 15 residues. In nucleotides, the CDR3 is TGTGCCATCAGTGAGTCTCTACAGGGGGGCCATGAGCAGTTCTTC. It is translated as CAISESLQGGHEQFF.

This chain connects TRBV6-5 to TRBJ2-5, with 8 bases that match TRBD1. The J segment lost 1 base and the V segment lost 6 bases, leaving 1 base of the junction unmatched. Germline CDR1 is MNHEY and CDR2 is SVGAGI. The CDR3 consists of 13 residues. The CDR3 DNA reads as TGTGCCAGCAGAGGGACAGGCCAAGAGACCCAGTACTTC. Amino acid sequence: CASRGTGQETQYF.

The chain carries TRBV5-1 and TRBJ2-1; 10 bases map to TRBD2. J lost 6 bases, V lost 2 bases, and 5 bases had no gene match. The CDR3 length is 15 residues. Germline CDR1 SGHRS, CDR2 YFSETQ. CDR3 nucleotides: TGCGCCAGCAGCTTATCTAGCGGGAGTTCCAATGAGCAGTTCTTC. It specifies CASSLSSGSSNEQFF.